The sample holds a few counts of the clone carrying this T cell receptor (beta chain). The germline CDR1 and CDR2 sequences are MNHEY and SVGAGI. CDR3 length equals 14 residues. V lost 4 bases and J lost 7, with 16 bases in between. This sample was taken from a study of shared clonotypes between healthy human individuals. Profiling relied on immunoSEQ multiplex PCR, and the TCRdb table lists in-frame clones only, not all of them. In the table there are around 500,000 clones, 65% to 85% of which are singletons. The sequencing input was PBMCs. This clonotype was sampled from a middle-aged woman in good health. Some clones in this sample may be carry-over from other donors' samples. The chain is built from TRBV6-5 and TRBJ1-1; the D gene is possibly TRBD1 (5 bases). The CDR3: CASSFRVGDGEAFF. The DNA of the CDR3 is TGTGCCAGCAGTTTTCGGGTCGGGGACGGTGAAGCTTTCTTT.